These 26 T cell receptor beta chains were all obtained from the same sample, sequenced in a study of graft-versus-host responses after intestinal transplantation. Clones were read by immunoSEQ multiplex PCR, and TCRdb kept only the in-frame ones, dropping some. Here the sample spans 50,000 to 75,000 clones, about nine tenths being singletons. Intraepithelial and lamina propria lymphocytes were released after the graft tissue was processed. This specimen was ileum tissue, taken approximately 56 weeks after transplant. The receptors shown here come from a human patient who received an intestinal transplant, so some T cells may come from the graft donor.

J is TRBJ1-4 and V is TRBV6-5; D gene unclear. The CDR3 sequence is 15 residues long. Germline CDR1 and CDR2: MNHEY and SVGAGI. Trimming shortened V by 0 bases and J by 7 bases, and 12 bases separated the two germline ends. CDR3 sequence: CASSYSAGIGEKLFF. CDR3 nucleotides: TGTGCCAGCAGTTACTCGGCGGGGATTGGTGAAAAACTGTTTTTT.

The chain uses TRBV28 and TRBJ1-1; D ambiguous. Germline V gives CDR1 MDHEN, CDR2 SYDVKM. This CDR3 contains 11 residues. V lost 6 bases and J lost 2, with 4 bases in between. This chain's CDR3 is CASSFNTEAFF. The CDR3 bases are TGTGCCAGCAGCTTTAACACTGAAGCTTTCTTT. Supplemented by reference TRBV28 and TRBJ1-1, the full variable domain reads DVKVTQSSRYLVKRTGEKVFLECVQDMDHENMFWYRQDPGLGLRLIYFSYDVKMKEKGDIPEGYSVSREKKERFSLILESASTNQTSMYLCASSFNTEAFFGQGTRLTVV.

This rearrangement joins TRBV4-2 to TRBJ2-1, with D perhaps matching TRBD1 or TRBD2 (5 bases each). This CDR3 contains 15 residues. Trimming shortened V by 0 bases and J by 4 bases, and 10 bases separated the two germline ends. CDR1 LGHNA and CDR2 YNFKEQ come from the germline V gene. The CDR3 DNA reads TGTGCCAGCAGCCAAGATGGATGGGGGTACAATGAGCAGTTCTTC. This gives the protein CASSQDGWGYNEQFF.

In this sample, this clone turned up once. The genes are TRBV6-4 and TRBJ1-3; D gene ambiguous. V dropped 0 bases and J dropped 0 bases, with 9 bases sitting between them. The CDR3 covers 16 residues. In germline, CDR1 is MRHNA, CDR2 SNTAGT. The CDR3 loop reads CASSDSIAGSGNTIYF. The CDR3 nucleotides are TGTGCCAGCAGTGACTCGATTGCAGGCTCTGGAAACACCATATATTTT.

This clone was counted a single time. The V gene is TRBV4-1, the J gene TRBJ1-2; 7 bases line up with TRBD1. CDR1 and CDR2 (germline): MGHRA, YSYEKL. J lost 5 bases, V lost 0 bases, and 15 bases had no gene match. The CDR3 has 18 amino acids. The DNA for the CDR3 is TGCGCCAGCAGCCAAGATCCCTCGGGGGCAGGGGGTAATTATGGCTACACCTTC. Translation gives CASSQDPSGAGGNYGYTF.

V and J are TRBV27 and TRBJ2-1, with 10 bases identical to TRBD1. Germline values: CDR1 MNHEY, CDR2 SMNVEV (reference sequence). After removal of 6 bases from V and 9 bases from J, the junction contained 17 bases not matched to a gene. This CDR3 is 17 amino acids long. The CDR3 nucleotides are TGTGCCAGCAGCACAACTGGCTCGGGACAGGGGCACGGTGAGCAGTTCTTC. It specifies CASSTTGSGQGHGEQFF.

This clone was seen a handful of times. Additional DNA sequences in this sample encode the identical CDR3. The genes are TRBV10-3 and TRBJ2-1; the match to TRBD1 covers 8 bases. Per germline, CDR1 ENHRY and CDR2 SYGVKD. The V gene end was trimmed by 10 bases and the J gene end by 6 bases; junction bases not matched to a gene: 17. The CDR3 runs 16 residues. The DNA of the CDR3 is TGTGCCACTACTCACGCCGGACAGGGTCGACCCAATGAGCAGTTCTTC. Translated: CATTHAGQGRPNEQFF.

J is TRBJ2-7 and V is TRBV7-9; D gene ambiguous. V lost 4 bases and J 0 bases, leaving 16 bases between the germline ends. Germline values: CDR1 SEHNR, CDR2 FQNEAQ (reference sequence). The CDR3 runs to 16 residues. CDR3 protein: CASSSPLVGVSYEQYF. CDR3 bases: TGTGCCAGCAGCTCCCCGCTGGTTGGAGTCTCCTACGAGCAGTACTTC.

The chain joins TRBV2 to TRBJ2-7, with 7 nucleotides matching TRBD1. The J segment lost 1 base and the V segment lost 1 base, leaving 4 bases of the junction unmatched. The CDR3 runs to 15 residues. Germline-derived CDR1 and CDR2 are SNHLY and FYNNEI. This CDR3 is CASSEEGGLSYEQYF. In nucleotides, the CDR3 is TGTGCCAGCAGTGAAGAAGGGGGCCTATCCTACGAGCAGTACTTC.

The V and J genes are TRBV5-1 and TRBJ2-7; D might be TRBD1 (6 bases). The germline V gene has CDR1 SGHRS and CDR2 YFSETQ. CDR3 length equals 14 residues. V lost 0 bases and J 3 bases, leaving 10 bases between the germline ends. The CDR3 here is CASSLEQGYYEQYF. The CDR3 nucleotides are TGCGCCAGCAGCTTGGAACAGGGTTACTACGAGCAGTACTTC.

This chain connects TRBV9 to TRBJ2-2; 8 nucleotides agree with TRBD1. Germline CDR1 reads SGDLS; CDR2 reads YYNGEE. V shed 6 bases and J 4 bases; nucleotides not matched to a gene: 11. This CDR3 has 16 amino acids. This CDR3 is CASTSQGAFGTGELFF. The DNA of the CDR3 is TGTGCCAGCACGTCCCAGGGGGCTTTTGGCACCGGGGAGCTGTTTTTT.

This rearrangement joins TRBV6-5 to TRBJ1-1; possible D gene TRBD1, 5 bases. CDR1 MNHEY and CDR2 SVGAGI come from the germline V gene. Trimming cost V 3 bases and J 1 base, with 12 bases left between them. CDR3 length equals 15 residues. The CDR3, as DNA: TGTGCCAGCAGTTATTCTCCCACAGGGAACACTGAAGCTTTCTTT. It translates to CASSYSPTGNTEAFF.

V usage is TRBV6-5 and J usage is TRBJ2-7; 7 nucleotides line up with TRBD1. J gave up 5 bases and V 5 bases, and 3 bases lay outside the gene matches. This CDR3 comprises 12 residues. The germline V gene has CDR1 MNHEY and CDR2 SVGAGI. The CDR3 here is CASSITGDEQYF. CDR3 in DNA: TGTGCCAGCAGTATCACAGGGGACGAGCAGTACTTC.

The genes are TRBV7-2 and TRBJ1-4; possible D gene TRBD1, 5 bases. Germline V gene lookup returns CDR1 SGHTA and CDR2 FQGNSA. CDR3 length: 13 amino acids. V was clipped by 5 bases and J by 5 bases, with 9 bases between them. The CDR3 coding sequence is TGTGCCAGCAGCATTCACAGGAATGAAAAACTGTTTTTT. Translating gives CASSIHRNEKLFF.

This CDR3 reads CASSFLPGGAPGGELFF. The CDR3 nucleotides read TGTGCCAGCAGCTTCCTTCCCGGGGGGGCCCCGGGCGGGGAGCTGTTTTTT. J is TRBJ2-2 and V is TRBV7-3, with 8 bases lining up with TRBD2. There are 17 residues in the CDR3. Losses at the gene ends were 3 bases for V and 7 bases for J; bases not matched to a gene: 13. Per the germline V gene, CDR1 is SGHTA and CDR2 is FQGTGA. The full variable domain, completed using reference TRBV7-3 and TRBJ2-2, is GAGVSQTPSNKVTEKGKYVELRCDPISGHTALYWYRQSLGQGPEFLIYFQGTGAADDSGLPNDRFFAVRPEGSVSTLKIQRTERGDSAVYLCASSFLPGGAPGGELFFGEGSRLTVL.

The J gene is TRBJ2-1, the V gene TRBV13; TRBD1 or TRBD2 may be the D gene (6 bases each). V was shortened by 0 bases and J by 9 bases, with 12 bases between the two germline ends. There are 14 residues in the CDR3. CDR1 is PRHDT and CDR2 is FYEKMQ in the germline V gene (reference sequence). CDR3 protein: CASSLGQGGSEQFF. The DNA of the CDR3 is TGTGCCAGCAGCTTAGGACAGGGAGGTAGTGAGCAGTTCTTC.

The chain is built from TRBV4-1 and TRBJ1-4; 7 bases fit TRBD1. V gave up 4 bases and J gave up 3 bases; unmatched junction bases: 11. This CDR3 region has 17 residues. The germline V gene has CDR1 MGHRA and CDR2 YSYEKL. The CDR3 spells CASSRPRDSVPNEKLFF. Written as DNA, the CDR3 is TGCGCCAGCAGCCGACCCCGGGACAGCGTTCCTAATGAAAAACTGTTTTTT.

This rearrangement joins TRBV2 to TRBJ1-2; D unresolved. This CDR3 is built from 12 residues. Germline V gives CDR1 SNHLY, CDR2 FYNNEI. Trimming cost V 10 bases and J 8 bases, with 17 bases left between them. CDR3 loop: CATARTEGGYTF. The DNA of the CDR3 is TGTGCCACCGCCCGAACAGAGGGCGGCTACACCTTC.

This clone was seen just once. The V gene is TRBV4-1, the J gene TRBJ2-7; D is possibly TRBD1 (5 bases). Germline CDR1 and CDR2: MGHRA and YSYEKL. V was cut by 5 bases and J by 5 bases, with 16 bases left in between. This CDR3 has 14 amino acids. CDR3 sequence (DNA): TGCGCCAGCAGCTACCAGGGCAAGGGCGACGAGCAGTACTTC. Translation gives CASSYQGKGDEQYF.

This chain connects TRBV6-5 to TRBJ1-2; no clear D gene. The length of the CDR3 is 16 residues. Trimming shortened V by 0 bases and J by 4 bases, and 15 bases separated the two germline ends. CDR1 and CDR2 from the germline V gene are MNHEY and SVGAGI. CDR3 protein: CASSYSLRGELYGYTF. CDR3 bases: TGTGCCAGCAGTTACTCCCTCCGGGGAGAACTCTATGGCTACACCTTC.

This chain uses TRBV28 with TRBJ2-3, with 7 bases lining up with TRBD2. The CDR3 length is 15 residues. Germline CDR1 is MDHEN and CDR2 is SYDVKM. With 2 bases clipped from V and 0 bases from J, the junction kept 2 bases outside the gene matches. In DNA form, the CDR3 reads TGTGCCAGCAGTTTAACGCGGGGGAGCACAGATACGCAGTATTTT. Amino acids: CASSLTRGSTDTQYF.

This clone was recorded a few times. This sequence joins TRBV9 and TRBJ2-5, with D perhaps TRBD2 (5 bases). The V gene lost 0 bases and the J gene lost 3 bases, with 15 bases spanning the gap. Germline assignment: CDR1 SGDLS and CDR2 YYNGEE. The CDR3 has 16 amino acids. CDR3 sequence: CASSVGTGYGEETQYF. CDR3 nucleotide sequence: TGTGCCAGCAGCGTAGGGACGGGGTACGGGGAAGAGACCCAGTACTTC.

The V gene is TRBV4-1, the J gene TRBJ2-7; D is ambiguous. CDR1 is MGHRA, CDR2 YSYEKL, per germline. There are 16 residues in the CDR3. V lost 0 bases and J 0 bases, leaving 12 bases between the germline ends. The CDR3, as DNA: TGCGCCAGCAGCCAAGAGCCAACACCATTCTCCTACGAGCAGTACTTC. This codes for CASSQEPTPFSYEQYF.

The chain carries TRBV5-1 and TRBJ2-1, with TRBD2 matching over 10 bases. Per the germline V gene, CDR1 is SGHRS and CDR2 is YFSETQ. CDR3 length: 16 residues. J gave up 3 bases and V 4 bases, and 7 bases lay outside the gene matches. DNA for the CDR3: TGCGCCAGCAGCGTGAGCGGGGGGGCGGACTACAATGAGCAGTTCTTC. Its protein product is CASSVSGGADYNEQFF.

The rearrangement uses TRBV13 and TRBJ1-1; possible D gene TRBD1, 5 bases. Germline V gene lookup returns CDR1 PRHDT and CDR2 FYEKMQ (reference sequence). The CDR3 covers 14 residues. The V gene lost 3 bases and the J gene lost 3 bases, with 11 bases spanning the gap. In nucleotides, the CDR3 is TGTGCCAGCAGCTTGGGGACGGTGGACACTGAAGCTTTCTTT. This encodes CASSLGTVDTEAFF.

The genes are TRBV28 and TRBJ1-2; the D is unclear. The CDR3 is 13 residues long. Trimming pared 2 bases from V and 2 bases from J, leaving 6 bases between. Germline-derived CDR1 and CDR2 are MDHEN and SYDVKM. DNA for the CDR3: TGTGCCAGCAGTTTAAACAGCAACTATGGCTACACCTTC. Protein product: CASSLNSNYGYTF.